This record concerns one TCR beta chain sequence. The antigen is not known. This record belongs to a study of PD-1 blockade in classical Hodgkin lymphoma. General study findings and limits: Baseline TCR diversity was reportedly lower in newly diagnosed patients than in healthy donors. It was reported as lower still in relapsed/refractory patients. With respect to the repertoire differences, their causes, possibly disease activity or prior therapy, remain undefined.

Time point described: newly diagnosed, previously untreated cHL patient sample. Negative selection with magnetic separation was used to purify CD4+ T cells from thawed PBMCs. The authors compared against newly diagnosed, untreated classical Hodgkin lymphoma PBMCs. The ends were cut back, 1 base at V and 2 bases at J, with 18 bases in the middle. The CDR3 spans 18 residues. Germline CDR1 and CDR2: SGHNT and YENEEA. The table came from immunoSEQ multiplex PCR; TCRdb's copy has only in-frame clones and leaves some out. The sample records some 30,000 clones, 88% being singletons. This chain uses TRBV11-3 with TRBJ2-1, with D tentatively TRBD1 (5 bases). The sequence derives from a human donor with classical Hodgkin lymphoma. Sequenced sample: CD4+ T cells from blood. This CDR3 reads CASSLVLSGRGAYNEQFF. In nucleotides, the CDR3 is TGTGCCAGCAGCTTAGTCTTAAGTGGAAGGGGTGCCTACAATGAGCAGTTCTTC.